What follows is one T cell receptor (beta chain) and its context. The data belong to a study of response to subunit inactivated influenza vaccine. TCRdb re-analysed the RT-PCR reads in MiXCR, keeping a single row per CDR3 protein. The table lists about 540,000 distinct CDR3 sequences, 20% to 25% of them singletons. V lost 5 bases and J lost 3, with 11 bases in between. The CDR3 contains 15 residues. Germline V gene lookup returns CDR1 SEHNR and CDR2 FQNEAQ (reference sequence). This sample also appeared in a second study, on T cells expressing NK-cell markers. From that paper: 5'RACE template switching built TCR beta cDNA with unique molecular identifiers. Just one sequenced donor of eight was HCMV-seronegative, while seven were seropositive. Dominance of the CD3+CD56-NKG2C+ fraction by these clonotypes also held in a handful of donors.

This TCR was sampled from a man aged 45 to 65 who received an inactivated influenza vaccine. The chain uses TRBV7-9 and TRBJ1-6; tentatively, D is TRBD1 (5 bases). This specimen consisted of CD4+ T cells sorted from PBMCs, obtained roughly 13 days after vaccination. The CDR3 loop reads CASSAPGNYNSPLHF. Written as DNA, the CDR3 is TGTGCCAGCAGCGCCCCAGGGAACTATAATTCACCCCTCCACTTT.